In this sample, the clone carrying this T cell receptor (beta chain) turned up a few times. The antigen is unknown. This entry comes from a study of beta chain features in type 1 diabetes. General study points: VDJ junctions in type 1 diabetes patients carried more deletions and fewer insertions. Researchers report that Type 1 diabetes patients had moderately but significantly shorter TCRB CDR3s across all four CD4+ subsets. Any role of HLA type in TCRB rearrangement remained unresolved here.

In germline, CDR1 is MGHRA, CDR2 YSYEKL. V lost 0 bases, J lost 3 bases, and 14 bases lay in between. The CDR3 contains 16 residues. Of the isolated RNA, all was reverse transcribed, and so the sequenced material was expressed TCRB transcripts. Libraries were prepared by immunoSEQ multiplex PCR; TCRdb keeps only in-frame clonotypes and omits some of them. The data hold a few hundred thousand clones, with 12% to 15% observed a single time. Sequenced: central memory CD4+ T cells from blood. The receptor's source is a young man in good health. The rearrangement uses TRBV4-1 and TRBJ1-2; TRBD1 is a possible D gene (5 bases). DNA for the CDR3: TGCGCCAGCAGCCAAGAGCGCAGGGAAGTGTACTATGGCTACACCTTC. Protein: CASSQERREVYYGYTF.